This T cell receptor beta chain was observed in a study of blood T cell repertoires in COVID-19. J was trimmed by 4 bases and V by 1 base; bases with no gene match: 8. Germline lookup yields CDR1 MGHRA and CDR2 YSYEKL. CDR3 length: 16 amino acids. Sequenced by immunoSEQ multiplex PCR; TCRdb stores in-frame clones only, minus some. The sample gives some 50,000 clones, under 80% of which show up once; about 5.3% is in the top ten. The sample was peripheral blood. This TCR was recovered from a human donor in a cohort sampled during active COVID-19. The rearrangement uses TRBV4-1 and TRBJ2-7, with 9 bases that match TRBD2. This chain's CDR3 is CASSQVPSGGPYEQYF. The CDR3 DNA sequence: TGCGCCAGCAGCCAAGTGCCGAGCGGGGGGCCTTACGAGCAGTACTTC.